This TCR beta chain is from a study of response to subunit inactivated influenza vaccine. V shed 6 bases and J shed 0 bases, with 14 bases lying between them. The CDR3 spans 16 residues. The germline V gene encodes CDR1 MNHNS and CDR2 SASEGT. General study findings and limits: T cells newly recruited by each seasonal influenza vaccination are few, the authors suggested.

TCRdb independently ran MiXCR on the RT-PCR reads; one entry per CDR3 protein. The sample has hundreds of thousands of distinct CDR3 sequences, 13% to 15% seen once. In regard to this clonotype: The target antigen is unknown.

The chain combines TRBV6-1 with TRBJ1-4, with D perhaps TRBD1 (5 bases). The sample was PBMCs from blood, taken 14 to 15 days before vaccination. This TCR was recovered from a man aged 50 or older who received an inactivated influenza vaccine. In DNA form, the CDR3 reads TGTGCCAGCAGGGGGACTTATACCTCAACTAATGAAAAACTGTTTTTT. Translating it yields CASRGTYTSTNEKLFF.